Here is one TCR beta chain with its context. The antigen is not known. The sample belongs to a study of shared clonotypes between healthy human individuals. Overall study: Participating donors consisted of a couple of women and a few men aged 18 to 49.

All of the donors resided in Nashville, Tennessee, and each was a Caucasian adult. The CDR3 extends over 16 amino acids. V was cut by 0 bases and J by 7 bases, with 15 bases left in between. Germline V gene lookup returns CDR1 LGHNA and CDR2 YSLEER. Study conclusions and caveats: A generally larger estimated richness was seen in naive subsets than in memory subsets. Clonotypes shared by all four sorted-subset donors had higher generation probabilities than non-shared clonotypes.

Clones were sequenced by immunoSEQ multiplex PCR, and TCRdb holds only the in-frame ones, with some missing. Of millions of clones listed, 90% to 95% are singletons. This chain joins TRBV4-3 and TRBJ1-4; D is undetermined. The sequenced material came from naive CD4+ T cells sorted from blood. The subset denotes: CD45RA+ positively selected. This receptor was taken from a man between 18 and 29 years old in good health. The CDR3 region has the DNA TGCGCCAGCAGCCAAGATGATGTTATGTGGGGTGAAAAACTGTTTTTT. Translation: CASSQDDVMWGEKLFF.